These T cell receptor beta chains were read from a single sample in a study of graft-versus-host responses after intestinal transplantation. Their cognate antigens are unknown. Here immunoSEQ multiplex PCR was the method, and the copy in TCRdb shows in-frame clones only, minus some. Here the sample spans 85,000 to 100,000 clones, 80% to 95% being singletons. The sample was unstimulated CD4+ T cells sorted from spleen or lymph node cells, taken before transplant. The receptors were gathered from a human donor who was the organ donor for an intestinal transplant. CDR3s include the opening cysteine and the closing phenylalanine or tryptophan. The D gene is left open where the match is weak. Where a row states a size, it is once, few, many or the class of an expanded clone; other rows omit it.

v_gene,d_gene,abundance,j_gene,CDR3aa,CDR3nt
TRBV5-4,.,.,TRBJ2-3,CASSLGQGGPDTQYF,TGTGCCAGCAGCTTGGGACAGGGAGGTCCAGATACGCAGTATTTT
TRBV2,TRBD2,.,TRBJ2-1,CASSLYGAGGYNEQFF,TGTGCCAGCAGTCTTTACGGGGCGGGGGGCTACAATGAGCAGTTCTTC
TRBV10-1,.,.,TRBJ2-3,CASSEYPTSTDTQYF,TGCGCCAGCAGTGAGTATCCTACGAGCACAGATACGCAGTATTTT
TRBV7-3,.,.,TRBJ2-2,CASSQTAGELFF,TGTGCCAGCAGCCAGACAGCCGGGGAGCTGTTTTTT
TRBV28,.,.,TRBJ1-6,CASNSAVGGWNSPLHF,TGTGCCAGCAACTCGGCAGTTGGGGGGTGGAATTCACCCCTCCACTTT
TRBV7-9,.,.,TRBJ2-3,CASSLWSGATTDTQYF,TGTGCCAGCAGCTTATGGTCGGGAGCGACGACAGATACGCAGTATTTT
TRBV6-1,.,.,TRBJ1-1,CASSEAPGRRDTEAFF,TGTGCCAGCAGTGAAGCGCCAGGGCGCCGGGACACTGAAGCTTTCTTT
TRBV6-5,TRBD1,.,TRBJ1-2,CASSRTGANYGYTF,TGTGCCAGCAGTCGGACAGGAGCTAACTATGGCTACACCTTC
TRBV5-4,TRBD1,.,TRBJ2-5,CASSFHRQGQETQYF,TGTGCCAGCAGCTTTCATCGACAGGGCCAAGAGACCCAGTACTTC
TRBV14,.,.,TRBJ2-1,CASSQVSRYYNEQFF,TGTGCCAGCAGCCAAGTCTCCCGGTACTACAATGAGCAGTTCTTC
TRBV19,.,.,TRBJ2-7,CASSNRVAYEQYF,TGCGCCAGTAGTAACAGGGTTGCGTACGAGCAGTACTTC
TRBV10-3,TRBD1,.,TRBJ1-4,CAISESGTANEKLFF,TGTGCCATCAGTGAGTCGGGGACAGCTAATGAAAAACTGTTTTTT
TRBV11-2,TRBD1,.,TRBJ1-2,CASSLGPSHGTAYGYTF,TGTGCCAGCAGCTTAGGCCCGTCCCACGGGACAGCGTATGGCTACACCTTC
TRBV19,.,.,TRBJ2-4,CASSLGLENIQYF,TGTGCCAGTAGCCTAGGACTGGAAAACATTCAGTACTTC
TRBV19,.,.,TRBJ1-2,CASTAKEAGANYGYTF,TGTGCCAGTACCGCCAAGGAGGCAGGTGCTAACTATGGCTACACCTTC
TRBV5-1,TRBD1,.,TRBJ1-2,CAGSLAKGAPHVEVLYGYTF,TGCGCCGGCAGCTTGGCCAAGGGGGCCCCGCATGTAGAGGTCCTCTATGGCTACACCTTC
TRBV10-1,.,.,TRBJ2-1,CASSEGIGINNEQFF,TGCGCCAGCAGTGAGGGGATCGGGATCAACAATGAGCAGTTCTTC
TRBV7-3,.,.,TRBJ1-1,CASSPPGANTEAFF,TGTGCCAGCAGCCCTCCAGGTGCGAACACTGAAGCTTTCTTT
TRBV7-9,.,.,TRBJ2-1,CASSFTYSYNEQFF,TGTGCCAGCAGCTTTACATATTCCTACAATGAGCAGTTCTTC
TRBV28,TRBD1,.,TRBJ1-2,CASGTGAMYGYTF,TGTGCCAGCGGGACAGGGGCTATGTATGGCTACACCTTC
TRBV19,.,.,TRBJ1-1,CASSRQVGTEAFF,TGTGCCAGTAGCCGACAGGTGGGCACTGAAGCTTTCTTT
TRBV25-1,.,.,TRBJ1-2,CASSSNGAGEGYTF,TGTGCCAGCAGTTCAAACGGTGCAGGGGAGGGCTACACCTTC
TRBV20-1,TRBD1,.,TRBJ2-2,CSANRQGKLFF,TGCAGTGCTAACCGACAGGGGAAGCTGTTTTTT
TRBV4-1,TRBD2,once,TRBJ2-5,CASSPEREGRETQYF,TGCGCCAGCAGCCCCGAGCGGGAGGGGCGAGAGACCCAGTACTTC
TRBV4-2,.,.,TRBJ1-2,CASSQDRDPTNYGYTF,TGTGCCAGCAGCCAGGACCGGGATCCAACTAACTATGGCTACACCTTC
TRBV15,.,.,TRBJ2-7,CATSRDFGRDISYEQYF,TGTGCCACCAGCAGAGATTTTGGCAGGGACATCTCCTACGAGCAGTACTTC
TRBV19,TRBD2,.,TRBJ2-4,CASSPEREFFIQYF,TGTGCCAGTAGTCCGGAGCGGGAGTTTTTCATTCAGTACTTC
TRBV5-1,TRBD1,.,TRBJ2-5,CASSLLGQGLGGTQYF,TGCGCCAGCAGCTTGCTTGGACAGGGGCTTGGAGGGACCCAGTACTTC
TRBV4-1,TRBD2,.,TRBJ2-7,CASSLQTSGSLYEQYF,TGCGCCAGCAGCCTACAGACTAGCGGGAGCCTCTACGAGCAGTACTTC
TRBV11-2,.,.,TRBJ2-3,CASSFLYGTDTQYF,TGTGCCAGCAGCTTCCTCTACGGCACAGATACGCAGTATTTT
TRBV5-1,.,.,TRBJ2-3,CASSSDSGAQYF,TGCGCCAGCAGCTCGGATAGTGGAGCGCAGTATTTT
TRBV11-2,.,few,TRBJ2-7,CASSWAFSEQYF,TGTGCCAGCAGCTGGGCTTTCAGCGAGCAGTACTTC
TRBV15,TRBD1,.,TRBJ2-5,CATSTWTGGEETQYF,TGTGCCACCAGCACTTGGACAGGGGGGGAGGAGACCCAGTACTTC
TRBV11-2,TRBD1,.,TRBJ1-6,CASSLAGGYSPLHF,TGTGCCAGCAGCTTAGCAGGGGGATATTCACCCCTCCACTTT
TRBV19,.,.,TRBJ1-2,CASNSGEDGYTF,TGTGCCAGTAATTCGGGGGAAGATGGCTACACCTTC
TRBV2,.,.,TRBJ2-3,CASNGQRAIDTQYF,TGTGCCAGCAACGGCCAGCGGGCTATAGATACGCAGTATTTT
TRBV6-1,TRBD2,.,TRBJ2-1,CASSEARGLAGSDEQFF,TGTGCCAGCAGTGAAGCGCGGGGACTAGCGGGGTCGGATGAGCAGTTCTTC
TRBV6-6,TRBD2,.,TRBJ2-5,CASSSAGGSFETQYF,TGTGCCAGCAGTTCAGCGGGGGGGTCTTTTGAGACCCAGTACTTC
TRBV4-1,TRBD2,.,TRBJ2-1,CASSQAGTSGRTSYNEQFF,TGCGCCAGCAGCCAAGCGGGGACTAGCGGGAGGACCTCCTACAATGAGCAGTTCTTC
TRBV7-9,TRBD1,.,TRBJ1-2,CASRLRGSGTGGWDGYTF,TGTGCCAGCAGACTCCGGGGGTCGGGGACAGGGGGCTGGGATGGCTACACCTTC
TRBV11-3,.,few,TRBJ2-3,CASSLGWGGTDTQYF,TGTGCCAGCAGCTTGGGGTGGGGGGGCACAGATACGCAGTATTTT
TRBV9,.,.,TRBJ1-1,CASSVGGTPNTEAFF,TGTGCCAGCAGCGTAGGCGGGACTCCCAACACTGAAGCTTTCTTT
TRBV5-1,.,.,TRBJ2-3,CASSFGSTDTQYF,TGCGCCAGCAGCTTCGGGAGCACAGATACGCAGTATTTT
TRBV11-3,.,once,TRBJ2-3,CASSLESGFPQYF,TGTGCCAGCAGCTTAGAATCAGGGTTTCCGCAGTATTTT
TRBV13,TRBD1,once,TRBJ2-6,CASSARQGTGANVLTF,TGTGCCAGCAGCGCCAGACAGGGGACTGGGGCCAACGTCCTGACTTTC
TRBV6-1,TRBD1,.,TRBJ1-2,CASSVRTGGGYGYTF,TGTGCCAGCAGTGTGAGGACAGGGGGAGGATATGGCTACACCTTC
TRBV11-3,TRBD2,.,TRBJ2-3,CASSFPPGGLAGGPTDTQYF,TGTGCCAGCAGCTTCCCACCAGGAGGACTAGCGGGGGGGCCCACAGATACGCAGTATTTT
TRBV29-1,.,.,TRBJ2-6,CSANSGANVLTF,TGCAGCGCCAATTCTGGGGCCAACGTCCTGACTTTC
TRBV25-1,TRBD1,.,TRBJ1-5,CASSPGGSQPQHF,TGTGCCAGCAGTCCAGGGGGCTCTCAGCCCCAGCATTTT
TRBV30,.,.,TRBJ1-2,CAWSQAGRGYGYTF,TGTGCCTGGAGTCAGGCAGGGAGGGGGTATGGCTACACCTTC
TRBV28,TRBD1,few,TRBJ1-5,CASTRQGSQPQHF,TGTGCCAGCACCCGACAGGGGAGTCAGCCCCAGCATTTT
TRBV19,TRBD1,.,TRBJ1-4,CASSRQGSEKLFF,TGTGCCAGTAGCAGACAGGGTAGTGAAAAACTGTTTTTT
TRBV2,TRBD1,.,TRBJ1-5,CASSAWTGGAEPQHF,TGTGCCAGCAGCGCCTGGACAGGGGGCGCGGAGCCCCAGCATTTT
TRBV27,TRBD1,.,TRBJ2-7,CASSKFTGGNYEQYF,TGTGCCAGCAGCAAATTTACAGGGGGGAACTACGAGCAGTACTTC
TRBV28,TRBD2,.,TRBJ2-1,CASSRLAGGNNEQFF,TGTGCCAGCAGTCGGCTAGCGGGAGGAAACAATGAGCAGTTCTTC
TRBV29-1,TRBD2,.,TRBJ2-3,CSVEGGAGGNTDTQYF,TGCAGCGTTGAAGGTGGGGCGGGAGGAAACACAGATACGCAGTATTTT
TRBV9,TRBD2,.,TRBJ2-5,CASSVDVAGETQYF,TGTGCCAGCAGCGTAGATGTAGCGGGAGAGACCCAGTACTTC
TRBV5-4,.,.,TRBJ1-5,CASSYRTASGGWNQPQHF,TGTGCCAGCAGCTATCGGACAGCGAGTGGAGGTTGGAATCAGCCCCAGCATTTT
TRBV21-1,.,once,TRBJ2-7,CASSKARNLAYEQYF,TGTGCCAGCAGCAAAGCGCGAAATCTGGCCTACGAGCAGTACTTC
TRBV9,TRBD1,.,TRBJ2-1,CASSVGDSYNEQFF,TGTGCCAGCAGCGTCGGGGACAGCTACAATGAGCAGTTCTTC